This TCR beta chain was documented in a study of T-cell reconstitution after alpha-beta-depleted transplantation in children. Whole-study findings and limits: Several hundred rapidly expanded clones from non-depleted graft cells reportedly supplied alpha-beta T cells about two months post-transplant.

Germline V lookup: CDR1 DFQATT, CDR2 SNEGSKA (reference sequence). Trimming removed 2 bases from V and 2 bases from J, with 19 bases in between. CDR3 size: 17 residues. This clonotype appeared a few times. Its antigen is currently unknown. A TCRbeta library incorporating unique molecular identifiers was prepared. TCRdb ran MiXCR on the PCR reads and lists one entry per CDR3 protein. The table has about 74,000 distinct CDR3 sequences, about 14% seen once. This sequence joins TRBV20-1 and TRBJ1-5, with TRBD1 as a possible D gene (5 bases). This material consisted of PBMCs, mostly from graft donor cells, taken 180 days after TCRalphabeta/CD19-depleted stem cell transplant. The source of this sequence is a male patient aged 2-9 years who had a stem cell transplant for acute lymphoblastic leukemia, so the T cells may come from the graft donor. CDR3 sequence (DNA): TGCAGTGCTAGACGGGACGGCCCTATAGTTCGCAATCAGCCCCAGCATTTT. Protein product: CSARRDGPIVRNQPQHF.